The 18 T cell receptor beta chains in this list originate from one sample, sequenced in a study of blood T cell repertoires in COVID-19. TCRdb's copy holds only in-frame clones and misses some; the assay was immunoSEQ multiplex PCR. The sample holds some 93,000 clones; 79% are singletons and the top ten take approximately 22%. The sequenced material came from peripheral blood. The receptors shown here come from a human donor in a cohort sampled during active COVID-19.

The rearrangement uses TRBV7-2 and TRBJ2-2; possibly TRBD2 for D (5 bases). CDR1 is SGHTA and CDR2 is FQGNSA in the germline V gene. The CDR3 runs 16 residues. Trimming shortened V by 5 bases and J by 5 bases, and 18 bases separated the two germline ends. CDR3 region: CASSPGISHPTGELFF. DNA of the CDR3: TGTGCCAGCAGCCCCGGGATTAGCCACCCTACCGGGGAGCTGTTTTTT. The full variable domain, its missing parts supplied by reference TRBV7-2 and TRBJ2-2, is GAGVSQSPSNKVTEKGKDVELRCDPISGHTALYWYRQSLGQGLEFLIYFQGNSAPDKSGLPSDRFSAERTGGSVSTLTIQRTQQEDSAVYLCASSPGISHPTGELFFGEGSRLTVL.

The J gene is TRBJ2-7, the V gene TRBV11-3; 7 nucleotides line up with TRBD1. The V gene end was trimmed by 8 bases and the J gene end by 3 bases; junction bases not matched to a gene: 10. The CDR3 totals 14 residues. Per germline, CDR1 SGHNT and CDR2 YENEEA. Written as DNA, the CDR3 is TGTGCCAGCTCTCTCCGGGGACAGAACTACGAGCAGTACTTC. Amino acids: CASSLRGQNYEQYF.

In its sample, this clone was seen a few times. V usage is TRBV6-5 and J usage is TRBJ2-7; 8 bases are shared with TRBD1. There are 13 residues in the CDR3. CDR1 MNHEY and CDR2 SVGAGI come from the germline V gene. V was pared by 7 bases and J by 5 bases, with 7 bases of the junction left unmatched. In DNA form, the CDR3 reads TGTGCCAGCACCGGGACAGGACTCCACGAGCAGTACTTC. Translating gives CASTGTGLHEQYF.

This chain uses TRBV15 with TRBJ1-1, with D hard to call. The CDR3 sequence is 14 residues long. Germline assignment: CDR1 LNHNV and CDR2 YYDKDF (reference sequence). The V and J ends lost 2 bases and 0 bases respectively, with 7 bases between them. In DNA form, the CDR3 reads TGTGCCACCAGCAGATTAATTATGAACACTGAAGCTTTCTTT. Protein product: CATSRLIMNTEAFF.

The chain carries TRBV5-4 and TRBJ2-1; 8 bases line up with TRBD2. There are 15 residues in the CDR3. Germline CDR1 and CDR2: SGHNT and YYREEE (reference sequence). V lost 4 bases, J lost 5 bases, and 8 bases stayed unmatched. The CDR3: CASSGRGGSNNEQFF. The CDR3 coding sequence is TGTGCCAGCAGCGGCCGGGGGGGCAGCAACAATGAGCAGTTCTTC. The whole variable domain, remainder taken from reference TRBV5-4 and TRBJ2-1, is ETGVTQSPTHLIKTRGQQVTLRCSSQSGHNTVSWYQQALGQGPQFIFQYYREEENGRGNFPPRFSGLQFPNYSSELNVNALELDDSALYLCASSGRGGSNNEQFFGPGTRLTVL.

The chain couples TRBV28 to TRBJ1-4; TRBD1 aligns across 7 bases. The trim removed 5 bases at V and 4 bases at J, leaving 10 bases unmatched. Germline V CDR1 and CDR2: MDHEN, SYDVKM. The CDR3 covers 16 residues. For the CDR3, the DNA is TGTGCCAGCAGTCAAACGGGACAGACGATTAATGAAAAACTGTTTTTT. It yields the protein CASSQTGQTINEKLFF.

This clone was detected only a few times. J is TRBJ2-7 and V is TRBV19; TRBD2 might be the D (7 bases). V was shortened by 4 bases and J by 6 bases, with 22 bases between the two germline ends. In germline, CDR1 is LNHDA, CDR2 SQIVND (reference sequence). The length of the CDR3 is 16 residues. The CDR3 region has the DNA TGTGCCAGTAGTACACTGGGGGGGGCCTTAACGGGCGAGCAGTACTTC. Its translation is CASSTLGGALTGEQYF. The variable domain in full, completed from reference TRBV19 and TRBJ2-7, reads DGGITQSPKYLFRKEGQNVTLSCEQNLNHDAMYWYRQDPGQGLRLIYYSQIVNDFQKGDIAEGYSVSREKKESFPLTVTSAQKNPTAFYLCASSTLGGALTGEQYFGPGTRLTVT.

This clone was picked up a small number of times. J is TRBJ1-2 and V is TRBV24-1; D uncertain. V lost 7 bases and J 9 bases, leaving 20 bases between the germline ends. Germline CDR1 KGHDR, CDR2 SFDVKD. The length of the CDR3 is 14 residues. The CDR3 nucleotides are TGTGCCACCAGCTCCCCCGGGATGCAGGTGAGCTACACCTTC. Encoded protein: CATSSPGMQVSYTF.

V usage is TRBV29-1 and J usage is TRBJ2-3; weak D call: TRBD2 (7 bases). Trimming stripped 1 base from V and 0 bases from J, with 14 bases between. CDR1 is SQVTM, CDR2 ANQGSEA, per germline. The CDR3 is 16 amino acids. The CDR3 coding sequence is TGCAGCGTTGAAGCCGAACAGGGAGGGAGCACAGATACGCAGTATTTT. Its protein is CSVEAEQGGSTDTQYF.

The J gene is TRBJ2-3, the V gene TRBV5-6; D gene unclear. The CDR3 extends over 13 amino acids. V was cut by 4 bases and J by 1 base, with 7 bases left in between. Per the germline V gene, CDR1 is SGHDT and CDR2 is YYEEEE. CDR3 bases: TGTGCCAGCAGCCGACGGGGCACAGATACGCAGTATTTT. This translates into CASSRRGTDTQYF.

This rearrangement joins TRBV29-1 to TRBJ2-6, with TRBD2 as a possible D gene (6 bases). In germline, CDR1 is SQVTM, CDR2 ANQGSEA. The CDR3 consists of 14 residues. V was cut by 6 bases and J by 2 bases, with 11 bases left in between. CDR3 bases: TGCAGCGTCCTAGGAGGGGCTGGGGCCAACGTCCTGACTTTC. It encodes CSVLGGAGANVLTF. Complete variable domain (other parts from reference TRBV29-1 and TRBJ2-6): SAVISQKPSRDICQRGTSLTIQCQVDSQVTMMFWYRQQPGQSLTLIATANQGSEATYESGFVIDKFPISRPNLTFSTLTVSNMSPEDSSIYLCSVLGGAGANVLTFGAGSRLTVL.

This rearrangement joins TRBV6-5 to TRBJ1-2; D is ambiguous. With 7 bases removed from V and 7 bases from J, the gap between germline ends came to 13 bases. Germline lookup yields CDR1 MNHEY and CDR2 SVGAGI. This CDR3 has 12 residues. CDR3 protein: CASTRVGSGYTF. The CDR3 DNA reads TGTGCCAGCACCCGGGTCGGTAGTGGCTACACCTTC.

V gene TRBV19 combines with J gene TRBJ1-6; the match to TRBD1 covers 7 bases. Germline trimming cut 8 bases from V and 5 bases from J; bases unmatched to any gene: 3. This CDR3 has 13 residues. Germline lookup yields CDR1 LNHDA and CDR2 SQIVND (reference sequence). The CDR3 bases are TGTGCCAGTGGGACAGCAAATAATTCACCCCTCCACTTT. This gives the protein CASGTANNSPLHF. The full variable domain, with the rest looked up from reference TRBV19 and TRBJ1-6, is DGGITQSPKYLFRKEGQNVTLSCEQNLNHDAMYWYRQDPGQGLRLIYYSQIVNDFQKGDIAEGYSVSREKKESFPLTVTSAQKNPTAFYLCASGTANNSPLHFGNGTRLTVT.

The rearrangement links TRBV28 to TRBJ1-5; 11 bases map to TRBD1. V gave up 6 bases and J gave up 4 bases; unmatched junction bases: 5. The CDR3 sequence is 15 residues long. The germline V gene has CDR1 MDHEN and CDR2 SYDVKM. CDR3 sequence: CASSPGDRGNQPQHF. Written as DNA, the CDR3 is TGTGCCAGCAGCCCGGGGGACAGGGGGAATCAGCCCCAGCATTTT.

V is TRBV7-2 and J is TRBJ2-1; TRBD2 agrees at 13 bases. The V gene's germline CDR1 is SGHTA and CDR2 FQGNSA. The CDR3 covers 15 residues. V dropped 3 bases and J dropped 5; count of bases not matched to a gene: 1. CDR3 region: CASSFGTSGNNEQFF. For the CDR3, the DNA is TGTGCCAGCAGCTTCGGGACTAGCGGGAACAATGAGCAGTTCTTC.

This clone occurred once. This CDR3 is CASSVQGAYEQYF. CDR3 DNA: TGCGCCAGCAGTGTCCAGGGGGCTTACGAGCAGTACTTC. The J gene is TRBJ2-7, the V gene TRBV5-1; TRBD1 matches at 8 bases. V lost 5 bases to trimming and J lost 4 bases; unmatched junction nucleotides: 5. Germline V gene data show CDR1 as SGHRS and CDR2 as YFSETQ. The CDR3 spans 13 residues. Supplemented by reference TRBV5-1 and TRBJ2-7, the full variable domain reads KAGVTQTPRYLIKTRGQQVTLSCSPISGHRSVSWYQQTPGQGLQFLFEYFSETQRNKGNFPGRFSGRQFSNSRSEMNVSTLELGDSALYLCASSVQGAYEQYFGPGTRLTVT.

This rearrangement joins TRBV10-1 to TRBJ2-3; unclear D gene. Trimming cost V 4 bases and J 8 bases, with 13 bases left between them. Germline V CDR1 and CDR2: WNHNN, SYGVQD (reference sequence). The CDR3 extends over 13 amino acids. CDR3 sequence reads: CASSGPGTSTQYF. The CDR3 nucleotides read TGCGCCAGCAGTGGCCCAGGCACAAGTACGCAGTATTTT.

The V call is TRBV3-1 (or the pseudogene TRBV3-2), the J call TRBJ2-4; TRBD2 matches 12 bases. Germline V gene sequence: CDR1 LGHDT, CDR2 YNNKEL (reference sequence). V gave up 4 bases and J gave up 2 bases; unmatched junction bases: 3. The CDR3 spans 16 residues. In DNA form, the CDR3 reads TGTGCCAGCAGCCCTCTAGCGGGAGGGTCCAAAAACATTCAGTACTTC. Encoded protein: CASSPLAGGSKNIQYF.